This note documents a single T cell receptor (beta chain) sequence. The length of the CDR3 is 13 residues. Trimming removed 5 bases at V and 4 bases at J, with 12 bases between. Germline CDR1 reads SGHDT; CDR2 reads YYEEEE. The record originates from a study of OX40 agonist ivuxolimab in advanced cancers. Study at large: Prior anti-PD-1, anti-PD-L1 or anti-CTLA-4 therapy was allowed; more than 30% had some.

Data came from immunoSEQ multiplex PCR; TCRdb stores just in-frame clones and leaves some out. The sample lists about 80,000 clones, 84% seen once, with around 25% in the top ten. The specimen was CD4+ or CD8+ T cells sorted from blood, collected in a trial of the OX40 agonist ivuxolimab. This TCR was recovered from an adult with an advanced solid tumor such as melanoma, head and neck, liver or kidney cancer. This chain connects TRBV5-6 to TRBJ1-1, with D unclear. CDR3 bases: TGTGCCAGCAGTCAAGGGTTTTTCACTGAAGCTTTCTTT. Its protein is CASSQGFFTEAFF.